The present T cell receptor (beta chain) was sequenced within a study of blood T cell repertoires in COVID-19. Turning to the study itself: Italy, Spain and the United States were the sources of the convalescent and acute COVID-19 samples. PBMCs, B-cell-depleted T cells, or T cells were the source of the cDNA or gDNA that made up the material.

The CDR3 has 13 residues. Germline CDR1 MNHEY, CDR2 SVGAGI. With 10 bases clipped from V and 1 base from J, the junction kept 6 bases outside the gene matches. Under the authors' procedure: Quantification of nucleated cells was approximated via reference gene primer amplification. Using immunoSEQ multiplex PCR, the repertoire was profiled, and TCRdb retains in-frame clones only, with some absent. The V and J calls and clone size are taken from that table; D and trimming were inferred from the DNA. The table lists 110,000 to 150,000 clones, roughly 84% of them singletons. The source material was peripheral blood. This chain links TRBV6-5 with TRBJ1-1; 7 bases match TRBD1. This TCR was recovered from a human donor in a cohort sampled during active COVID-19. The CDR3: CATVRQGNTEAFF. In nucleotides, the CDR3 is TGTGCCACCGTCAGACAGGGGAACACTGAAGCTTTCTTT.